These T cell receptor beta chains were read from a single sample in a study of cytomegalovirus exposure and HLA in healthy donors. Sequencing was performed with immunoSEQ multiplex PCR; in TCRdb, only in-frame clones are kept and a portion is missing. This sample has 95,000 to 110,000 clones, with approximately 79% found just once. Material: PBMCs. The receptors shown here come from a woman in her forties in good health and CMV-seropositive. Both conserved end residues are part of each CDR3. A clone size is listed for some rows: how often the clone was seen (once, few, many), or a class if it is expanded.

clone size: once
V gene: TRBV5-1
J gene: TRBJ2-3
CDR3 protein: CASTGGTDTQYF

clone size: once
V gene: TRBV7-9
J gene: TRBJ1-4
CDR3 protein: CASSLGRRVETEKLFF

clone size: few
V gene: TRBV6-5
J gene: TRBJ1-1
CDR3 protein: CASSYSWQGGTEAFF

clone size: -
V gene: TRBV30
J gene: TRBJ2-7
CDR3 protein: CAWSVAKTREQYF

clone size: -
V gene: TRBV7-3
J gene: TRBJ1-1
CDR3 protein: CASSEQGGRNTEAFF

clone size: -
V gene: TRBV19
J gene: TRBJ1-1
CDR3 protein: CASSDLTGTGRNTEAFF

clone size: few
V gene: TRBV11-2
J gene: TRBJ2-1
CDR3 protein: CASSLAHGDEQFF

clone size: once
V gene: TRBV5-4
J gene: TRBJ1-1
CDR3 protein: CASSPREWSTEAFF

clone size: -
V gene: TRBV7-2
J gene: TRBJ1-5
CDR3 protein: CASSSGQGAFQPQHF

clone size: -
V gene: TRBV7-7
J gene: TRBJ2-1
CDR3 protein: CASSLSLPSSGGAAEQFF

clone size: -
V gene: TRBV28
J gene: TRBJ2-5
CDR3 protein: CASSPGITGGLGTQYF

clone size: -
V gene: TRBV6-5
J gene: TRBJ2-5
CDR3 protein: CASRTDRVATQYF

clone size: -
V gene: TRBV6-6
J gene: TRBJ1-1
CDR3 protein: CASSYSRSAGEAFF

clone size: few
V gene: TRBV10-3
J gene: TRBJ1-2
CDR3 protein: CAIGKGQSHGYTF

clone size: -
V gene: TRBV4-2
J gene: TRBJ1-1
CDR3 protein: CASSQEANTEAFF

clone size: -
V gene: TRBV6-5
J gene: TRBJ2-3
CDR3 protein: CASSQRPGDTQYF

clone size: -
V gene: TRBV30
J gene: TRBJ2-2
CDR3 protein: CAWGSGGTGELFF

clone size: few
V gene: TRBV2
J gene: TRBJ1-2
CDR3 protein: CASSEENNYGYTF

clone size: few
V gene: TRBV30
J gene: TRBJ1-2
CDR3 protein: CAWSSGLFGYTF

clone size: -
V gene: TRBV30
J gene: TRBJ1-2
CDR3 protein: CAWSVKQLQSYGYTF

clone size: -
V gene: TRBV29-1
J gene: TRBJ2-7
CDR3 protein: CSVEDLRQEGPFTYEQYF

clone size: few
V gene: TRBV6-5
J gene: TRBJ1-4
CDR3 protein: CASSYSGTGSGKLFF

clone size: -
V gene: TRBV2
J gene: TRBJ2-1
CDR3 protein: CASSARREQFF

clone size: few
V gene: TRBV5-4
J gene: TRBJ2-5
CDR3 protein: CASTKAGAPQETQYF

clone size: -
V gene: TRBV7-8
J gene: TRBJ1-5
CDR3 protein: CASSSGTGKGNQPQHF

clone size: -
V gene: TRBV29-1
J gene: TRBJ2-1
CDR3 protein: CSVEDPQRQGRRSYNEQFF

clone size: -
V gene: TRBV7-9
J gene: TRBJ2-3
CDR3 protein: CASSLGQPTDTQYF

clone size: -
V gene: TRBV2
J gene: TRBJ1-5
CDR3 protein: CASSVGTRVYSNQPQHF

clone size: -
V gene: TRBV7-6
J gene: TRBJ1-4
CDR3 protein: CASSMTGGGEKLFF

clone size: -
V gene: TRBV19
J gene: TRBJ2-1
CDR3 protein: CASSLTGGSSYNEQFF

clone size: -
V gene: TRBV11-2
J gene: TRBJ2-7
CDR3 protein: CASSPLSGGGSAQYF

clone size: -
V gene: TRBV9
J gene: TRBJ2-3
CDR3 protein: CASSVGPYTDTQYF

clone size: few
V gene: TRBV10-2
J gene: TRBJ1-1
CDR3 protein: CASSEQLNTEAFF

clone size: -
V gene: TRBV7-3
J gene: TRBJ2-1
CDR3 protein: CASSIQGGEQFF

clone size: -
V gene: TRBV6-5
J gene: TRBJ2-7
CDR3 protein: CATRLSGDTYEQYF

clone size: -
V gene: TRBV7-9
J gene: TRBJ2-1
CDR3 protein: CASSSRRLPGSSYNEQFF

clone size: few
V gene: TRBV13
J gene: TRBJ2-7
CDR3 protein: CASSVGGTGSGEQYF

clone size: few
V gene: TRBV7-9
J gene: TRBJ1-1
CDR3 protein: CASSSGAATEAFF

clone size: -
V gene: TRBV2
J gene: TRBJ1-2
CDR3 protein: CANSGQGRSGYTF

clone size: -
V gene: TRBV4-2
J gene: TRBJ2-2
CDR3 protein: CASSQDIGGASGELFF

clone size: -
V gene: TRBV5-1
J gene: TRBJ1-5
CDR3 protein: CASSASGGYQPQHF

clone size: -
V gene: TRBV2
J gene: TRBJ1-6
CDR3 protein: CASRDLQQGTNSPLHF

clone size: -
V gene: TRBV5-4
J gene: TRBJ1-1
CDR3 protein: CASSVQGGNTEAFF

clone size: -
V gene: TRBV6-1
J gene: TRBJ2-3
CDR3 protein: CASSAGGNTDTQYF

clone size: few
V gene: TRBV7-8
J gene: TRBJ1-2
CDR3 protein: CASGQNRDGYTF